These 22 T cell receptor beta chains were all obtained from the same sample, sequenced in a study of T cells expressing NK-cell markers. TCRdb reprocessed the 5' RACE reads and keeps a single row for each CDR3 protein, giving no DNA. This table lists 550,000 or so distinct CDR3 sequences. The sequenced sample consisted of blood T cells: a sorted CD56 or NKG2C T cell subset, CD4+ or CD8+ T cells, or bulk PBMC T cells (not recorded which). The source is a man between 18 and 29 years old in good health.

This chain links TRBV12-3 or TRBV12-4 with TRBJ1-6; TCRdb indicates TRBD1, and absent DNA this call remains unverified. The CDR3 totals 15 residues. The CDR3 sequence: CASSPFTHGSSPLHF.

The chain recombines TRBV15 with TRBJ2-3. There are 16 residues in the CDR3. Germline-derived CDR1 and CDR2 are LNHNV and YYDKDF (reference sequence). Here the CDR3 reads CATSRPFPRVTDTQYF.

The CDR3 reads CASLRDRYTGELFF. The chain recombines TRBV7-2 with TRBJ2-2; TCRdb reports TRBD1, a call that lacks DNA to check it against. CDR1 and CDR2 from the germline V gene are SGHTA and FQGNSA. The CDR3 extends over 14 amino acids.

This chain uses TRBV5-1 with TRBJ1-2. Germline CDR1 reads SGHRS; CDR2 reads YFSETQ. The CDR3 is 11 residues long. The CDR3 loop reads CASSSPGGYTF.

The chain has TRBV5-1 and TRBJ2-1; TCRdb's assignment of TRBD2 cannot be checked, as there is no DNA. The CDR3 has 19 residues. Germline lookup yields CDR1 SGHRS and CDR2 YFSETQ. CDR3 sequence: CASSLRFEGRLAGGGEQFF. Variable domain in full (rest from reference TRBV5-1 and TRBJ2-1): KAGVTQTPRYLIKTRGQQVTLSCSPISGHRSVSWYQQTPGQGLQFLFEYFSETQRNKGNFPGRFSGRQFSNSRSEMNVSTLELGDSALYLCASSLRFEGRLAGGGEQFFGPGTRLTVL.

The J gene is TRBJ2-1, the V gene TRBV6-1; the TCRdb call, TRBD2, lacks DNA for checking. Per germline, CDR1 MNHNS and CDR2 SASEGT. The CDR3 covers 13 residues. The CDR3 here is CASGGGLANEQFF.

CDR3 sequence reads: CASSLPLRAGRNEQFF. V and J are TRBV7-8 and TRBJ2-1; as DNA is missing, the TRBD1 call by TCRdb cannot be tested. The CDR3 contains 16 residues. From germline, CDR1 is SGHVS and CDR2 FQNEAQ.

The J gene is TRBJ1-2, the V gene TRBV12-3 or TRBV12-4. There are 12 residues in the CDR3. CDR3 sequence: CASRLGEHGYTF.

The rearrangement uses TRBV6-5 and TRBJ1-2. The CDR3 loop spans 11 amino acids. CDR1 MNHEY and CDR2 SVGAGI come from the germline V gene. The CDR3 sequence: CASSSSYGYTF.

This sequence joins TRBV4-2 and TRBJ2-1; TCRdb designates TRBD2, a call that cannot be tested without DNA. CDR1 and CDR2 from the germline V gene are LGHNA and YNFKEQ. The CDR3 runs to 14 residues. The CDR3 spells CASSQGSGDNEQFF.

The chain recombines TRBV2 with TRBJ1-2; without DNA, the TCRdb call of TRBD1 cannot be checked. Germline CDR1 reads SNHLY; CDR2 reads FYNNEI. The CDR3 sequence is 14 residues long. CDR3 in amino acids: CASSSRDRASGYTF.

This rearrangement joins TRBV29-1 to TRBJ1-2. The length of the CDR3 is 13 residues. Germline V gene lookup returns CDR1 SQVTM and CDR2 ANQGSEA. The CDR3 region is CSVGAPDRGGYTF. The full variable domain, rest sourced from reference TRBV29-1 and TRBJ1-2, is SAVISQKPSRDICQRGTSLTIQCQVDSQVTMMFWYRQQPGQSLTLIATANQGSEATYESGFVIDKFPISRPNLTFSTLTVSNMSPEDSSIYLCSVGAPDRGGYTFGSGTRLTVV.

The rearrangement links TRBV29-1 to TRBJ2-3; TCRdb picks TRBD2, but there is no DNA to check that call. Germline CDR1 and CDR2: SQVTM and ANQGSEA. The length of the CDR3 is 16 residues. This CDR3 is CSVGILGLAVTDTQYF.

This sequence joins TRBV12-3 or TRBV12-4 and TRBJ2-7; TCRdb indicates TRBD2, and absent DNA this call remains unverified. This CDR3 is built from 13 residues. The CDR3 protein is CASAGLADYEQYF.

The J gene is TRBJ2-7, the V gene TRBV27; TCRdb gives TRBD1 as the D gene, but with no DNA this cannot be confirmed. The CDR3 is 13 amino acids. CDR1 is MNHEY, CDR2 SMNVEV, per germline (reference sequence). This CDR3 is CASSWTGEYEQYF.

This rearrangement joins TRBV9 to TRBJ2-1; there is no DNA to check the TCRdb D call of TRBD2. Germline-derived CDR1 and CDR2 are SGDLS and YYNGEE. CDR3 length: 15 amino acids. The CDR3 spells CASSPSTSGRYEQFF.

CDR3 residues: CASSALADSYNEQFF. The chain is built from TRBV6-4 and TRBJ2-1; no DNA is available, so the TRBD2 call from TCRdb remains unchecked. Germline V CDR1 and CDR2: MRHNA, SNTAGT. This CDR3 contains 15 residues.

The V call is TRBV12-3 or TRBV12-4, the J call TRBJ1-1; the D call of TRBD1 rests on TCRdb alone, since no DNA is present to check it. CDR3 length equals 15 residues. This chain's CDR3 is CASSSYTGGGTEAFF.

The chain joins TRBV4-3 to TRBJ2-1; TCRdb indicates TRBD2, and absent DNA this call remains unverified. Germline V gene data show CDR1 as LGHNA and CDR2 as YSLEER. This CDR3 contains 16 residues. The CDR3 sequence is CASSPAGTSGRGEQFF.

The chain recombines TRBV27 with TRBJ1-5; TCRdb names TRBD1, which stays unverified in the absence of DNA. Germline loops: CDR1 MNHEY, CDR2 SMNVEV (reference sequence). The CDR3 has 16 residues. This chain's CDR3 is CASSPGTAYSNQPQHF.

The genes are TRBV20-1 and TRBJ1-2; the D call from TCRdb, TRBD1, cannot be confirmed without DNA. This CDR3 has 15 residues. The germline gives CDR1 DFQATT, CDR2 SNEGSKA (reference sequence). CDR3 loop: CSATLASRGAGGYTF.

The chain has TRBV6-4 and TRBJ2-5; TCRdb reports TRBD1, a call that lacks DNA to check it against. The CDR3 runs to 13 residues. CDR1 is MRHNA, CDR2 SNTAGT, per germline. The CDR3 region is CASSARGGETQYF.